This T cell receptor (beta chain) was identified during a study of early T cells in non-severe SARS-CoV-2 infection. Study background: Chains from this unsorted whole-blood bulk RNA could not be paired.

Study-level results: Matches to VDJdb favored anti-spike CD8 responses and missed private and CD4 specificities.

Individual cDNA molecules received unique molecular identifiers. Each CDR3 protein gets one entry after TCRdb re-called the 5' RACE reads with MiXCR. The sample includes about 60,000 distinct CDR3 sequences, around 9.9% of them seen just once. The V gene lost 3 bases and the J gene lost 1 base, with 13 bases spanning the gap. CDR1 SGHTS and CDR2 YDEGEE come from the germline V gene. This CDR3 contains 15 residues. This clonotype appeared a few times. The antigen is undetermined. Sequenced material: whole blood. The TCR comes from an adult who was a healthcare worker with PCR-confirmed SARS-CoV-2 infection or an uninfected control (not recorded which). The V gene is TRBV5-8, the J gene TRBJ2-5; D might be TRBD1 or TRBD2, each matching 5 bases. Written as DNA, the CDR3 is TGTGCCAGCAGCTATGGGACCACACTCCAAGAGACCCAGTACTTC. The encoded protein is CASSYGTTLQETQYF.